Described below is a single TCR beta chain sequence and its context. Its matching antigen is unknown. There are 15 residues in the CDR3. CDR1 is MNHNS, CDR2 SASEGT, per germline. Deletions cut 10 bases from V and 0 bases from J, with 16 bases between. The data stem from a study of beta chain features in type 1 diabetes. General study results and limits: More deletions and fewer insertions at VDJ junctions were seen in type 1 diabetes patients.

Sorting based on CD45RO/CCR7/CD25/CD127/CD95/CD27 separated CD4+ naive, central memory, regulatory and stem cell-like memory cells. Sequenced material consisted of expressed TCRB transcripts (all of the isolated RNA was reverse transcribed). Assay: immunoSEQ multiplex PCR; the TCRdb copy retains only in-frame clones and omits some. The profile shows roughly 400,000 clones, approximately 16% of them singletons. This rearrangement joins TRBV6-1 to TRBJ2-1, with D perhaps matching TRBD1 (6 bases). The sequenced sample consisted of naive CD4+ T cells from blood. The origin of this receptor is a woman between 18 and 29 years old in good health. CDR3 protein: CATLSGTFSYNEQFF. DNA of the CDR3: TGTGCCACCCTGTCCGGGACATTCTCCTACAATGAGCAGTTCTTC.